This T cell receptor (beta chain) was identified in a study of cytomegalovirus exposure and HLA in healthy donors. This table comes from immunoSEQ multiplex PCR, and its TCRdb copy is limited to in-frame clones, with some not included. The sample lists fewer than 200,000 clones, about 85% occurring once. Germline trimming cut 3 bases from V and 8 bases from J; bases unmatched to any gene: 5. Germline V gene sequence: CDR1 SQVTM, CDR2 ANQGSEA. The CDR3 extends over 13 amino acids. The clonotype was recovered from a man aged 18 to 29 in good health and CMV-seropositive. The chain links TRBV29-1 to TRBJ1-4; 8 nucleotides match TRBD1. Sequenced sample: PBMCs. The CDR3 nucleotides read TGCAGCGTTGATGGACAGGGAGGCGAAAAACTGTTTTTT. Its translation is CSVDGQGGEKLFF.